The clone carrying this T cell receptor beta chain was found many times. Its cognate antigen is unknown. Read sequence stops 3 residues before the CDR3 end, and the germline J gene provides the missing end. The source of the sample is a study of T cell clonality in common variable immunodeficiency. CVID and control samples used equivalent genomic DNA input. The repertoire was sequenced with immunoSEQ multiplex PCR; TCRdb's copy has only in-frame clones and lacks some. The sample shows about 31,000 clones, none of them appearing just once. This CDR3 has 14 amino acids. In germline, CDR1 is DFQATT, CDR2 SNEGSKA (reference sequence). V lost 2 bases, J lost 2 bases, and 12 bases lay in between. Most patients and controls had Caucasian heritage. Study-wide findings and caveats: CVID subjects had higher TCRbeta clonality than healthy controls, most marked in about a third. Fewer deletions and N-nucleotide insertions were reportedly seen in common variable immunodeficiency TCR beta sequences.

Sequencing was performed on peripheral blood mononuclear cells. The rearrangement joins TRBV20-1 to TRBJ2-5; D perhaps matches TRBD2 (7 bases). The clonotype originates from a person aged 18-69 years in good health. The part of the CDR3 DNA that was read is TGCAGTGCTAGAAGGGGGGGCACACAAGAGACC. Its protein is CSARRGGTQET. Given in full, the CDR3 is CSARRGGTQETQYF.